This T cell receptor (beta chain) is from a study of blood T cell repertoires in COVID-19. Study-wide background: The United States, Italy and Spain provided the acute and convalescent COVID-19 samples. Nucleic acid was either cDNA or gDNA, and it came from T cells, B-cell-depleted T cells, or PBMCs.

The CDR3 has 14 residues. V lost 6 bases and J lost 4; bases outside the gene matches: 7. Germline V gene lookup returns CDR1 SNHLY and CDR2 FYNNEI. Original processing notes: By means of reference gene primer amplification, nucleated cell counts were estimated. Assay used: immunoSEQ multiplex PCR; TCRdb lists only in-frame clones, some missing. V and J calls and clone size are those listed in that table; D and trimming were worked out from the DNA. The sample lists about 48,000 clones; 90% were seen once. The material sequenced was peripheral blood. This sequence was found in a man aged 65 to 79 with acute or convalescent COVID-19. The chain carries TRBV2 and TRBJ1-2; 8 bases align to TRBD1. CDR3 loop: CASRTGGAFYGYTF. The DNA for the CDR3 is TGTGCCAGCAGAACAGGGGGTGCGTTCTATGGCTACACCTTC.